This entry features one T cell receptor beta chain sequence. Recruits, aged about 18 to 95 years, lived in around 24 US areas. The study counted Cohort 3 donors as recovered given two negative PCRs, clearance, or symptom resolution. The germline V gene has CDR1 SGDLS and CDR2 YYNGEE. There are 14 residues in the CDR3. The ends lost 3 bases at V and 5 bases at J; junction bases unmatched: 6. The data are from a study of blood T cell repertoires in COVID-19. Study processing details: It was from reference gene primer amplification that nucleated cell counts were estimated. TCRdb keeps only in-frame clones here, not all; method: immunoSEQ multiplex PCR. From that table come the V and J calls and clone size; the DNA was used to work out D and trimming. Of around 300,000 clones listed, roughly nine tenths are singletons.

The sequence was collected from a woman aged 18-29 years who had recovered from COVID-19. Sequenced input: PBMCs or T cells enriched from blood (not recorded which). This chain connects TRBV9 to TRBJ2-3; 7 nucleotides line up with TRBD1. CDR3 in amino acids: CASSEGTGVDTQYF. The CDR3 bases are TGTGCCAGCAGCGAGGGAACAGGGGTAGATACGCAGTATTTT.